The 19 T cell receptor beta chains below come from one sample, sequenced in a study of blood T cell repertoires in COVID-19. The repertoire was sequenced with immunoSEQ multiplex PCR; TCRdb's copy has only in-frame clones and lacks some. The table records about 20,000 clones, around 90% of them present only once. The sequenced sample was peripheral blood. These receptors came from a human donor in a cohort sampled during active COVID-19.

The rearrangement joins TRBV7-2 to TRBJ2-1; a possible D gene is TRBD1 (6 bases). The V end was cut by 6 bases, the J end by 5 bases, with 11 bases between. The germline CDR1 and CDR2 sequences are SGHTA and FQGNSA. This CDR3 region has 13 residues. In DNA form, the CDR3 reads TGTGCCAGCAGGTGGGGGCCGAACAATGAGCAGTTCTTC. It specifies CASRWGPNNEQFF.

In this sample, this clone turned up once. This chain connects TRBV6-1 to TRBJ2-1; D remains ambiguous. With 2 bases removed from V and 7 bases from J, the gap between germline ends came to 9 bases. Germline V gene sequence: CDR1 MNHNS, CDR2 SASEGT. There are 13 residues in the CDR3. In DNA, the CDR3 is TGTGCCAGCAGTGAAACAAGAGGTAATGAGCAGTTCTTC. This codes for CASSETRGNEQFF.

The chain carries TRBV7-8 and TRBJ1-4, with a tentative D call TRBD1 (5 bases). V gave up 2 bases and J gave up 0 bases, with 7 bases separating them. The CDR3 contains 15 residues. Per germline, CDR1 SGHVS and CDR2 FQNEAQ. The CDR3 bases are TGTGCCAGCAGCTTAAGGGGTGCAACTAATGAAAAACTGTTTTTT. Translated, it gives CASSLRGATNEKLFF.

This rearrangement joins TRBV6-5 to TRBJ2-7; the match to TRBD1 covers 9 bases. CDR1 and CDR2 (germline): MNHEY, SVGAGI. With V trimmed by 5 bases and J by 2 bases, 7 bases remained unmatched. This CDR3 is built from 15 residues. The CDR3 region is CASSRGTGSPYEQYF. The CDR3 nucleotides read TGTGCCAGCAGTAGGGGGACAGGGAGCCCCTACGAGCAGTACTTC.

This chain links TRBV9 with TRBJ1-1, with a weak D call TRBD1 (5 bases). The CDR3 is made up of 15 amino acids. CDR1 and CDR2 (germline): SGDLS, YYNGEE. Trimming cost V 6 bases and J 3 bases, with 18 bases left between them. The CDR3 DNA sequence: TGTGCCAGCACCAGAACTAGTGGGGGGGACACTGAAGCTTTCTTT. Translated: CASTRTSGGDTEAFF.

This clone was seen a few times. As DNA, the CDR3 is TGTGCCAGCAGCCAGTTGGCCGGGATGAACACTGAAGCTTTCTTT. It translates to CASSQLAGMNTEAFF. This chain joins TRBV7-6 and TRBJ1-1; D is unclear. The V and J ends lost 5 bases and 0 bases respectively, with 13 bases between them. This CDR3 has 15 amino acids. Germline CDR1 and CDR2: SGHVS and FNYEAQ.

The chain employs TRBV14 and TRBJ2-3, with TRBD2 matching over 8 bases. The germline gives CDR1 SGHDN, CDR2 FVKESK. This CDR3 is built from 18 residues. Unmatched junction bases numbered 12, after V lost 3 bases and J lost 1 base. CDR3 sequence: CASSHLGGLAGGTDTQYF. For the CDR3, the DNA is TGTGCCAGCAGCCACCTTGGGGGCCTAGCGGGTGGCACAGATACGCAGTATTTT. Together with reference TRBV14 and TRBJ2-3, the CDR3 gives the full variable domain: EAGVTQFPSHSVIEKGQTVTLRCDPISGHDNLYWYRRVMGKEIKFLLHFVKESKQDESGMPNNRFLAERTGGTYSTLKVQPAELEDSGVYFCASSHLGGLAGGTDTQYFGPGTRLTVL.

The chain is built from TRBV5-1 and TRBJ2-5, with 7 bases fitting TRBD1. Germline CDR1 reads SGHRS; CDR2 reads YFSETQ. This CDR3 has 14 residues. The trim removed 3 bases at V and 5 bases at J, leaving 7 bases unmatched. Here the CDR3 reads CASSYSGTEETQYF. DNA for the CDR3: TGCGCCAGCAGCTACTCCGGGACAGAGGAGACCCAGTACTTC.

J is TRBJ1-1 and V is TRBV5-6; perhaps TRBD1 as D (6 bases). The V gene lost 4 bases and the J gene lost 5 bases, with 15 bases spanning the gap. Germline lookup yields CDR1 SGHDT and CDR2 YYEEEE. This CDR3 comprises 14 residues. CDR3 sequence: CASSLRGARTEAFF. The CDR3 DNA is TGTGCCAGCAGCCTTCGGGGGGCGAGAACTGAAGCTTTCTTT.

This sequence joins TRBV28 and TRBJ2-1, with D uncertain. This CDR3 region has 12 residues. The germline V and J ends were trimmed by 6 bases and 10 bases, with 13 bases remaining between them. The germline gives CDR1 MDHEN, CDR2 SYDVKM. CDR3 amino acids: CASRPSGGEQFF. DNA for the CDR3: TGTGCCAGCAGGCCGTCGGGTGGGGAGCAGTTCTTC.

A few counts support this clone. The CDR3 protein is CSVGQNQPQHF. As DNA, the CDR3 is TGCAGCGTCGGACAGAATCAGCCCCAGCATTTT. V is TRBV29-1 and J is TRBJ1-5, with D tentatively TRBD1 (6 bases). V shed 6 bases and J shed 4 bases, with 7 bases lying between them. Germline CDR1 is SQVTM and CDR2 is ANQGSEA. The CDR3 length is 11 residues.

The chain links TRBV21-1 to TRBJ1-4; the table gives TRBD1 as D, unverified against the DNA. TRBV21-1 is reported as a pseudogene. CDR3 length equals 15 residues. DNA of the CDR3: TGTGCCAGCAGCACCCGGACAGGGGAAAATGAAAAACTGTTTTTT. Residues: CASSTRTGENEKLFF.

This clone appeared once. The V gene is TRBV28, the J gene TRBJ2-1; 11 bases align to TRBD1. Trimming took 3 bases from V and 6 from J; bases not matched to a gene: 10. The V gene's germline CDR1 is MDHEN and CDR2 SYDVKM. The length of the CDR3 is 17 residues. This CDR3 is CASSLVLGTGGSNEQFF. The CDR3 coding sequence is TGTGCCAGCAGTTTGGTCCTAGGGACAGGGGGATCCAATGAGCAGTTCTTC.

This clone was seen once. The J gene is TRBJ2-5, the V gene TRBV2, with unresolved D. Trimming cost V 1 base and J 5 bases, with 11 bases left between them. Germline CDR1 and CDR2: SNHLY and FYNNEI. The CDR3 spans 14 residues. The CDR3 nucleotides read TGTGCCAGCAGTGAAGGGAGTAGCCGCGAGACCCAGTACTTC. Translation gives CASSEGSSRETQYF.

V and J are TRBV25-1 and TRBJ2-7; no definite D call. In germline, CDR1 is MGHDK, CDR2 SYGVNS. The CDR3 contains 15 residues. V was pared by 1 base and J by 1 base, with 11 bases between. DNA of the CDR3: TGTGCCAGCAGTGAATGGTACGGGTCTTCCTACGAGCAGTACTTC. It translates to CASSEWYGSSYEQYF.

The chain has TRBV3-1 (or the pseudogene TRBV3-2) and TRBJ2-1, with D perhaps TRBD1 (6 bases). From germline, CDR1 is LGHDT and CDR2 YNNKEL (reference sequence). Trimming took off 5 bases at V and 2 bases at J, with 16 bases between the two ends. There are 16 residues in the CDR3. The CDR3 protein is CASSVGHLVTYNEQFF. DNA of the CDR3: TGTGCCAGCAGCGTGGGACACCTTGTTACCTACAATGAGCAGTTCTTC.

The rearrangement joins TRBV27 to TRBJ2-2; weak D call: TRBD2 (5 bases). This CDR3 spans 14 amino acids. Looked up from germline, CDR1 is MNHEY and CDR2 is SMNVEV (reference sequence). With 3 bases removed from V and 5 bases from J, the gap between germline ends came to 10 bases. DNA for the CDR3: TGTGCCAGCAGTTTTTACCCGGGGACCGGGGAGCTGTTTTTT. Amino acid sequence: CASSFYPGTGELFF.

V and J are TRBV20-1 and TRBJ2-7; D not certain. The CDR3 runs 11 residues. The V gene lost 2 bases and the J gene lost 5 bases, with 7 bases spanning the gap. Germline V gene lookup returns CDR1 DFQATT and CDR2 SNEGSKA (reference sequence). CDR3 region: CSARSGHEQYF. The CDR3 DNA follows: TGCAGTGCTAGATCGGGTCACGAGCAGTACTTC.

V gene TRBV19 combines with J gene TRBJ2-1, with a weak D call TRBD1 (6 bases). With 3 bases removed from V and 6 bases from J, the gap between germline ends came to 15 bases. This CDR3 is 15 amino acids long. The V gene's germline CDR1 is LNHDA and CDR2 SQIVND (reference sequence). CDR3 sequence: CASSIFGQGSNEQFF. The CDR3 DNA reads TGTGCCAGTAGTATTTTCGGCCAGGGGAGCAATGAGCAGTTCTTC. The complete variable domain, with remaining parts taken from reference TRBV19 and TRBJ2-1, reads DGGITQSPKYLFRKEGQNVTLSCEQNLNHDAMYWYRQDPGQGLRLIYYSQIVNDFQKGDIAEGYSVSREKKESFPLTVTSAQKNPTAFYLCASSIFGQGSNEQFFGPGTRLTVL.